This TCR beta chain was identified during a study of regulatory T cells in long-lasting Graves disease. About the research overall: Disease was considered persistent Graves' disease after over 5 years of antithyroid drugs (with positive TSH receptor antibodies). Study-level findings and limits: Newly diagnosed Graves' patients had higher TCR diversity than persistent ones. TRBV28, TRBJ1-2 and TRBJ2-5 were segments that persistent disease favored.

For TCR beta, libraries came from iRepertoire HTBI primers and Arm-PCR of CDR3 regions. A single record per CDR3 protein comes from TCRdb applying MiXCR to the multiplex PCR reads. This sample carries roughly 400,000 distinct CDR3 sequences, around 23% of them seen once, and the ten largest clones take around an eighth. Specified time point: persistent/refractory GD, antithyroid drugs over 5 years with positive TRAb. The TCR library was made from RNA extracted from PBMCs. Trimming took 6 bases from V and 0 from J, leaving 15 bases between them. CDR3 size: 16 residues. CDR1 SGHTA and CDR2 FQGTGA come from the germline V gene. Of note for this clonotype: Its antigen is undetermined.

V gene TRBV7-3 combines with J gene TRBJ2-1; the D gene could be TRBD1 or TRBD2 (5 bases each). The sample consisted of peripheral blood mononuclear cells (PBMCs), taken when the disease was refractory, from a patient treated with antithyroid drugs. This TCR came from a female donor with Graves disease. The CDR3 nucleotides read TGTGCCAGCAGTCCGCCCGGGACCACCTCCTACAATGAGCAGTTCTTC. Translated: CASSPPGTTSYNEQFF. Looking up the rest from reference TRBV7-3 and TRBJ2-1 gives the full variable domain: GAGVSQTPSNKVTEKGKYVELRCDPISGHTALYWYRQSLGQGPEFLIYFQGTGAADDSGLPNDRFFAVRPEGSVSTLKIQRTERGDSAVYLCASSPPGTTSYNEQFFGPGTRLTVL.